This TCR beta chain was identified during a study of a mutant IDH1 vaccine in newly diagnosed glioma. Background on the study: The first vaccination came 4-6 weeks after radiotherapy alone, or with temozolomide cycles. Treatment recipients were roughly 62% male and about 40% female, and their mean age was around 40 years.

Study conclusions and caveats: Variations in leading peripheral T cell clonotypes appeared to have no connection with pseudoprogression.

A note on this clone: Its antigen is unidentified.

Here immunoSEQ multiplex PCR was the method, and the copy in TCRdb shows in-frame clones only, minus some. Of 30,000 to 40,000 clones in the sample, roughly 80% are singletons; the top ten hold over 4.5%. Indicated time point: week 23, last vaccination. The vaccine gave 300 ug of a 20-mer mutant IDH1 peptide subcutaneously per dose. Trimming cost V 3 bases and J 9 bases, with 15 bases left between them. Per the germline V gene, CDR1 is SQVTM and CDR2 is ANQGSEA. The CDR3 sequence is 13 residues long. This specimen consisted of PBMCs, obtained from a glioma patient whose treatment included an IDH1 peptide vaccine. The genes are TRBV29-1 and TRBJ2-1; tentatively, D is TRBD1 or TRBD2 (6 bases each). This TCR was recovered from a man in his forties or fifties with glioma. CDR3 loop: CSVDWGARLEQFF. The CDR3 bases are TGCAGCGTTGATTGGGGGGCACGGCTTGAGCAGTTCTTC.